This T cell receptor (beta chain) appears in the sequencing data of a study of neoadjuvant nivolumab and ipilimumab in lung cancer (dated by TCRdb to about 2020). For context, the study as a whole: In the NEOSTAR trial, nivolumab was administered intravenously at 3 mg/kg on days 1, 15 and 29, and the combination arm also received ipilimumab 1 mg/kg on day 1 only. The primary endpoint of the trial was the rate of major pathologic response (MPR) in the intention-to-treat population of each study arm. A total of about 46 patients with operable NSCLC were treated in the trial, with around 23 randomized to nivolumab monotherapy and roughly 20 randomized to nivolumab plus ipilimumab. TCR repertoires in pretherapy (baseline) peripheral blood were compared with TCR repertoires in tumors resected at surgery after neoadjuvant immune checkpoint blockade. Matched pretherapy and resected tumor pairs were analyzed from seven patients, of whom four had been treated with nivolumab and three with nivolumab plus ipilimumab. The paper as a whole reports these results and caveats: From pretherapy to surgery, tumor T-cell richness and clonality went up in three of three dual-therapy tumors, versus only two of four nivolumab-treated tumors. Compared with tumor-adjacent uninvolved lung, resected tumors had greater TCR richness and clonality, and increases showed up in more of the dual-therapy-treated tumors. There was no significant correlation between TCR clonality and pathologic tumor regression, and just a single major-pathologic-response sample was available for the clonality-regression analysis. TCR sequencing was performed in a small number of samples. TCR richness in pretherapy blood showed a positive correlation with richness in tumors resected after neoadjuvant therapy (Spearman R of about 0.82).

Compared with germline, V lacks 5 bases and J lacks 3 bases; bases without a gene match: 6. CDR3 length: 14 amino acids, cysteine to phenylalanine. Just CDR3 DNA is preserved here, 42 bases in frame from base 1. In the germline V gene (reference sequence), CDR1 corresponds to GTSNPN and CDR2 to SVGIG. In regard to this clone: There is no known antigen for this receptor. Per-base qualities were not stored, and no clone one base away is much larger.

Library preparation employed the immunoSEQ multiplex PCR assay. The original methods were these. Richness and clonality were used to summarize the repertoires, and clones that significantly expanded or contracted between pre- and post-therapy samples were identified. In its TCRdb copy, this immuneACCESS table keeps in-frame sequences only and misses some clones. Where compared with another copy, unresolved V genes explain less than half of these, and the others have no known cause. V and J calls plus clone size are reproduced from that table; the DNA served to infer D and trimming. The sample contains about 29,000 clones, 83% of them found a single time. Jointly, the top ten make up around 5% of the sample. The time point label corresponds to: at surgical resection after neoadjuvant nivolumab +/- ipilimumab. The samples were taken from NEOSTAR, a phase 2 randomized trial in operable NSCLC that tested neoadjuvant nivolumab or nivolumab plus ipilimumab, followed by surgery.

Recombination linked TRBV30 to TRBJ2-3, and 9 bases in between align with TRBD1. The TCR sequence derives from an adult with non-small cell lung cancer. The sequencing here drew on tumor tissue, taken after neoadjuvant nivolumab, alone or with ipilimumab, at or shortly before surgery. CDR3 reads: CAWGTGRLTDTQYF. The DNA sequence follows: TGTGCCTGGGGGACAGGGCGCTTGACAGATACGCAGTATTTT.